The rows below give T cell receptor beta chains drawn from one sample of a study of blood T cell repertoires in COVID-19. Clones were read by immunoSEQ multiplex PCR, and TCRdb kept only the in-frame ones, dropping some. This sample has 400,000 to 500,000 clones, with 80% to 90% found just once. The sequenced sample was peripheral blood. The receptors shown here come from a woman younger than 45 with active or convalescent COVID-19. The CDR3 runs from the conserved cysteine through the conserved F or W. A D gene is named only where the DNA matches it firmly. A clone size is listed for some rows: how often the clone was seen (once, few, many), or a class if it is expanded.

clone_size: NA; d_call: NA; j_call: TRBJ1-3; v_call: TRBV10-3; cdr3_aa: CAISELQGSVSGNTIYF; cdr3_nt: TGTGCCATCAGTGAGTTACAGGGCTCCGTCTCTGGAAACACCATATATTTT
clone_size: NA; d_call: TRBD1; j_call: TRBJ1-1; v_call: TRBV10-1; cdr3_aa: CASSNTRDRGAEAFF; cdr3_nt: TGCGCCAGCAGCAACACCCGGGACAGGGGGGCTGAAGCTTTCTTT
clone_size: NA; d_call: TRBD1; j_call: TRBJ1-3; v_call: TRBV19; cdr3_aa: CASSETGTVYSGNTIYF; cdr3_nt: TGTGCCAGTAGTGAAACCGGGACAGTTTACTCTGGAAACACCATATATTTT
clone_size: NA; d_call: NA; j_call: TRBJ1-1; v_call: TRBV18; cdr3_aa: CASSRKRGGLDTEAFF; cdr3_nt: TGTGCCAGCTCCCGAAAGCGGGGGGGCCTTGACACTGAAGCTTTCTTT
clone_size: NA; d_call: NA; j_call: TRBJ2-7; v_call: TRBV11-2; cdr3_aa: CASSPDSSSYEQYF; cdr3_nt: TGTGCCAGCAGCCCGGACTCTAGCTCCTACGAGCAGTACTTC
clone_size: NA; d_call: NA; j_call: TRBJ1-2; v_call: TRBV15; cdr3_aa: CATSRDVSGGYTF; cdr3_nt: TGTGCCACCAGCAGAGATGTCTCGGGAGGCTACACCTTC
clone_size: NA; d_call: TRBD1; j_call: TRBJ1-2; v_call: TRBV7-9; cdr3_aa: CASSPTPEGAGYTF; cdr3_nt: TGTGCCAGCAGCCCAACACCGGAGGGGGCTGGCTACACCTTC
clone_size: NA; d_call: TRBD1; j_call: TRBJ1-1; v_call: TRBV2; cdr3_aa: CASSAQGAHTEAFF; cdr3_nt: TGTGCCAGCAGCGCACAGGGGGCGCATACTGAAGCTTTCTTT
clone_size: few; d_call: NA; j_call: TRBJ1-5; v_call: TRBV6-5; cdr3_aa: CASSAGKDQPQHF; cdr3_nt: TGTGCCAGCAGCGCAGGGAAGGATCAGCCCCAGCATTTT
clone_size: NA; d_call: NA; j_call: TRBJ1-6; v_call: TRBV4-1; cdr3_aa: CASSQDPPTSNSPLHF; cdr3_nt: TGCGCCAGCAGCCAAGATCCCCCAACCAGTAATTCACCCCTCCACTTT
clone_size: NA; d_call: NA; j_call: TRBJ1-3; v_call: TRBV16; cdr3_aa: CASSQRESSGNTIYF; cdr3_nt: TGTGCCAGCAGCCAAAGGGAGAGCTCTGGAAACACCATATATTTT
clone_size: NA; d_call: NA; j_call: TRBJ2-5; v_call: TRBV5-1; cdr3_aa: CASSSRQTGGGQYF; cdr3_nt: TGCGCCAGCAGCTCCCGCCAAACCGGAGGCGGCCAGTACTTC
clone_size: few; d_call: TRBD1; j_call: TRBJ1-6; v_call: TRBV2; cdr3_aa: CASDGTGGATLHF; cdr3_nt: TGTGCCAGCGACGGGACAGGGGGGGCCACCCTCCACTTT
clone_size: NA; d_call: TRBD1; j_call: TRBJ2-1; v_call: TRBV29-1; cdr3_aa: CSVGSAGGSYNEQFF; cdr3_nt: TGCAGCGTTGGGAGTGCAGGGGGCTCGTACAATGAGCAGTTCTTC
clone_size: NA; d_call: TRBD1; j_call: TRBJ1-5; v_call: TRBV19; cdr3_aa: CASSIWGQGGQPQHF; cdr3_nt: TGTGCCAGTAGTATATGGGGACAGGGAGGGCAGCCCCAGCATTTT
clone_size: NA; d_call: TRBD1; j_call: TRBJ2-5; v_call: TRBV6-5; cdr3_aa: CASRDRGWGQETQYF; cdr3_nt: TGTGCCAGCAGGGACAGGGGATGGGGCCAAGAGACCCAGTACTTC
clone_size: NA; d_call: TRBD1; j_call: TRBJ2-1; v_call: TRBV14; cdr3_aa: CASSQLRGTYNEQFF; cdr3_nt: TGTGCCAGCAGCCAACTCAGGGGGACCTACAATGAGCAGTTCTTC
clone_size: few; d_call: NA; j_call: TRBJ1-1; v_call: TRBV11-3; cdr3_aa: CASSLGQNTEAFF; cdr3_nt: TGTGCCAGCAGCTTAGGTCAGAACACTGAAGCTTTCTTT
clone_size: NA; d_call: NA; j_call: TRBJ1-5; v_call: TRBV12-3/TRBV12-4; cdr3_aa: CASSRRDDQPQHF; cdr3_nt: TGTGCCAGCAGTCGCAGGGATGATCAGCCCCAGCATTTT
clone_size: NA; d_call: TRBD2; j_call: TRBJ2-1; v_call: TRBV6-2/TRBV6-3; cdr3_aa: CASSYHSGLAALNGDNEQFF; cdr3_nt: TGTGCCAGCAGTTACCATTCCGGACTAGCGGCTCTCAACGGGGACAATGAGCAGTTCTTC
clone_size: NA; d_call: NA; j_call: TRBJ2-2; v_call: TRBV18; cdr3_aa: CASSLTRGARTNTGELFF; cdr3_nt: TGTGCCAGCTCACTAACACGTGGGGCCCGCACGAACACCGGGGAGCTGTTTTTT
clone_size: NA; d_call: TRBD2; j_call: TRBJ2-5; v_call: TRBV7-8; cdr3_aa: CASSLVGGSVLETQYF; cdr3_nt: TGTGCCAGCAGCTTAGTTGGCGGGAGTGTATTGGAGACCCAGTACTTC
clone_size: NA; d_call: TRBD2; j_call: TRBJ2-3; v_call: TRBV5-8; cdr3_aa: CTPGSGGFGDTQYF; cdr3_nt: TGTACACCGGGTAGCGGGGGGTTTGGAGATACGCAGTATTTT
clone_size: NA; d_call: NA; j_call: TRBJ2-2; v_call: TRBV6-5; cdr3_aa: CASSRAPDTGELFF; cdr3_nt: TGTGCCAGCAGTCGAGCCCCGGACACCGGGGAGCTGTTTTTT
clone_size: once; d_call: TRBD1; j_call: TRBJ2-7; v_call: TRBV6-5; cdr3_aa: CASSWPGQGGAYEQYF; cdr3_nt: TGTGCCAGCAGTTGGCCTGGACAGGGTGGCGCCTACGAGCAGTACTTC
clone_size: few; d_call: TRBD2; j_call: TRBJ2-3; v_call: TRBV3-1/TRBV3-2; cdr3_aa: CASSQGAGEGSDTQYF; cdr3_nt: TGTGCCAGCAGCCAAGGGGCGGGGGAAGGATCAGATACGCAGTATTTT
clone_size: NA; d_call: TRBD1; j_call: TRBJ1-6; v_call: TRBV5-5; cdr3_aa: CASSLAGTAYNSPLHF; cdr3_nt: TGTGCCAGCAGCTTGGCCGGGACAGCCTATAATTCACCCCTCCACTTT
clone_size: NA; d_call: TRBD2; j_call: TRBJ2-7; v_call: TRBV28; cdr3_aa: CATISGAGPSYEQYF; cdr3_nt: TGTGCCACCATAAGCGGGGCAGGGCCGTCCTACGAGCAGTACTTC
clone_size: NA; d_call: NA; j_call: TRBJ1-1; v_call: TRBV7-9; cdr3_aa: CASSRTGLMTEAFF; cdr3_nt: TGTGCCAGCAGCCGTACAGGGTTGATGACTGAAGCTTTCTTT
clone_size: NA; d_call: TRBD2; j_call: TRBJ2-1; v_call: TRBV6-5; cdr3_aa: CASSYSTSGSYNEQFF; cdr3_nt: TGTGCCAGCAGTTACTCGACTAGCGGCTCCTACAATGAGCAGTTCTTC
clone_size: NA; d_call: NA; j_call: TRBJ1-2; v_call: TRBV20-1; cdr3_aa: CSAVIDYGYTF; cdr3_nt: TGCAGTGCTGTAATAGACTATGGCTACACCTTC
clone_size: once; d_call: TRBD2; j_call: TRBJ2-5; v_call: TRBV4-1; cdr3_aa: CASSQEASGNQETQYF; cdr3_nt: TGCGCCAGCAGCCAAGAGGCTAGCGGCAACCAAGAGACCCAGTACTTC